The sample holds a few counts of the clone carrying this T cell receptor (beta chain). The data originate from a study of blood T cell repertoires in COVID-19. Study-wide background: PBMCs, B-cell-depleted T cells, or T cells were the source of the cDNA or gDNA that made up the material.

V was pared by 5 bases and J by 6 bases, with 13 bases between. The CDR3 length is 13 residues. From germline, CDR1 is SEHNR and CDR2 FQNEAQ (reference sequence). The protocol was immunoSEQ multiplex PCR, while the TCRdb copy is restricted to in-frame clones and leaves out a portion. The data show approximately 90,000 clones, around 80% seen once. The TCR was taken from a woman older than 75 with acute or convalescent COVID-19. Sequencing used peripheral blood. The chain links TRBV7-9 to TRBJ1-2, with D possibly matching TRBD1 (6 bases). The chain's CDR3 is CASSARTVHGYTF. The CDR3 region has the DNA TGTGCCAGCAGCGCGAGGACAGTTCATGGCTACACCTTC. Combining the CDR3 with reference TRBV7-9 and TRBJ1-2 gives the whole variable domain DTGVSQNPRHKITKRGQNVTFRCDPISEHNRLYWYRQTLGQGPEFLTYFQNEAQLEKSRLLSDRFSAERPKGSFSTLEIQRTEQGDSAMYLCASSARTVHGYTFGSGTRLTVV.